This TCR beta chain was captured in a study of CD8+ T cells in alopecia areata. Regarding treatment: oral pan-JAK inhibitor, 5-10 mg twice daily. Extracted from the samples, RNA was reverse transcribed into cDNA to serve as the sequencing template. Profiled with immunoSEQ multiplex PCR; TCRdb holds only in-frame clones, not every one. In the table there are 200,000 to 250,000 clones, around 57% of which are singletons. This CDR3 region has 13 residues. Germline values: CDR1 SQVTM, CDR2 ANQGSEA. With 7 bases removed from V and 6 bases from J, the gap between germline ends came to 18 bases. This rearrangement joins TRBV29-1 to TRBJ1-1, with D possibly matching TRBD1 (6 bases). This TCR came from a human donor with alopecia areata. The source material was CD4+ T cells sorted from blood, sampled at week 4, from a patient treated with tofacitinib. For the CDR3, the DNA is TGCAGCGGGGGGGCGGCCTCGTCGGCTGAAGCTTTCTTT. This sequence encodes CSGGAASSAEAFF.